Each of the 20 T cell receptor beta chains below was sequenced from the same sample in a study of T cells expressing NK-cell markers. TCRdb processed the 5' RACE reads again and assigns one entry to each CDR3 protein, with no DNA. The table lists some 600,000 distinct CDR3 sequences. The sample was blood T cells: a sorted CD56 or NKG2C T cell subset, CD4+ or CD8+ T cells, or bulk PBMC T cells (not recorded which). Source of these receptors: a man aged 18 to 30 in good health.

The chain employs TRBV12-3 or TRBV12-4 and TRBJ2-1; the D gene TCRdb calls, TRBD2, cannot be checked with no DNA. The CDR3 covers 14 residues. CDR3 amino acids: CASSRTSGRGGQFF.

The chain links TRBV27 to TRBJ2-3; TCRdb gives TRBD1 as the D gene, but with no DNA this cannot be confirmed. CDR1 and CDR2 (germline): MNHEY, SMNVEV (reference sequence). There are 17 residues in the CDR3. The chain's CDR3 is CASSLWSDRTNTDTQYF.

V and J are TRBV20-1 and TRBJ1-4. In germline, CDR1 is DFQATT, CDR2 SNEGSKA (reference sequence). CDR3 size: 13 residues. This CDR3 is CSARTGFNEKLFF.

This sequence joins TRBV25-1 and TRBJ2-1; checking the TCRdb D call of TRBD2 is not possible without DNA. The CDR3 consists of 14 residues. Germline V gene data show CDR1 as MGHDK and CDR2 as SYGVNS. This CDR3 is CASSLPTGINEQFF.

V and J are TRBV7-8 and TRBJ2-7; as DNA is missing, the TRBD2 call by TCRdb cannot be tested. The CDR3 spans 17 residues. Per the germline V gene, CDR1 is SGHVS and CDR2 is FQNEAQ. CDR3 sequence reads: CASRGLAGGEVEDEQYF.

The rearrangement joins TRBV2 to TRBJ2-2; the D call of TRBD1 rests on TCRdb alone, since no DNA is present to check it. The CDR3 is 15 residues long. The germline V gene encodes CDR1 SNHLY and CDR2 FYNNEI. The CDR3 reads CASSAFGTAKRELFF.

V and J are TRBV7-8 and TRBJ2-3; absent DNA, TCRdb's TRBD1 call cannot be checked. Germline V gene sequence: CDR1 SGHVS, CDR2 FQNEAQ. There are 15 residues in the CDR3. CDR3 in amino acids: CASKPQPGSTDTQYF.

V usage is TRBV29-1 and J usage is TRBJ2-7; with no DNA, the TCRdb D assignment of TRBD1 cannot be verified. The CDR3 contains 16 residues. Germline V gives CDR1 SQVTM, CDR2 ANQGSEA. The CDR3 protein is CSVEEAGTGGHNEQYF.

This chain uses TRBV29-1 with TRBJ2-1; as DNA is missing, the TRBD2 call by TCRdb cannot be tested. The CDR3 totals 14 residues. Germline V CDR1 and CDR2: SQVTM, ANQGSEA. The CDR3 reads CSVARESFNNEQFF.

The rearrangement joins TRBV24-1 to TRBJ1-4; the D call from TCRdb, TRBD1, cannot be confirmed without DNA. Germline CDR1 reads KGHDR; CDR2 reads SFDVKD. This CDR3 spans 13 amino acids. The CDR3 sequence is CATSEPKQGKLFF.

This chain links TRBV27 with TRBJ1-1. Germline loops: CDR1 MNHEY, CDR2 SMNVEV (reference sequence). The CDR3 extends over 18 amino acids. The CDR3 sequence: CASTSHGVFFHPDTEAFF.

The J gene is TRBJ2-3, the V gene TRBV7-2; lacking DNA, the TRBD2 call made by TCRdb goes unchecked. In germline, CDR1 is SGHTA, CDR2 FQGNSA. The CDR3 is made up of 15 amino acids. CDR3 region: CASSLVTSVIDTQYF.

The chain has TRBV6-5 and TRBJ1-6. CDR3 length: 12 amino acids. Germline V gene lookup returns CDR1 MNHEY and CDR2 SVGAGI. CDR3 loop: CASSYINSPLHF.

This sequence joins TRBV6-6 and TRBJ1-1; TCRdb selects TRBD1, and the lack of DNA leaves this call unchecked. Germline V CDR1 and CDR2: MNHNY, SVGAGI (reference sequence). The CDR3 runs to 13 residues. The CDR3 here is CASSSGENTEAFF.

The CDR3 spells CASSRVRGSVSGANVLTF. The chain couples TRBV11-2 to TRBJ2-6. CDR1 and CDR2 (germline): SGHAT, FQNNGV. The CDR3 length is 18 residues.

The J gene is TRBJ1-3, the V gene TRBV5-1; TCRdb's D gene call, TRBD1, goes unchecked for lack of DNA. CDR1 is SGHRS and CDR2 is YFSETQ in the germline V gene. The CDR3 is made up of 13 amino acids. CDR3 sequence: CASHRTGGNTIYF.

The J gene is TRBJ2-5, the V gene TRBV20-1; absent DNA, TCRdb's TRBD2 call cannot be checked. The length of the CDR3 is 15 residues. From germline, CDR1 is DFQATT and CDR2 SNEGSKA (reference sequence). The CDR3 region is CSASISGRPQETQYF.

This chain uses TRBV13 with TRBJ1-1; without DNA, the TCRdb call of TRBD1 cannot be checked. The germline gives CDR1 PRHDT, CDR2 FYEKMQ (reference sequence). The CDR3 totals 16 residues. CDR3 sequence: CASSSSRQGLNTEAFF.

This chain joins TRBV20-1 and TRBJ2-1; no DNA is available, so the TRBD1 call from TCRdb remains unchecked. This CDR3 spans 14 amino acids. The germline V gene encodes CDR1 DFQATT and CDR2 SNEGSKA (reference sequence). CDR3 sequence reads: CSARAGLGYNEQFF.

The chain links TRBV6-1 to TRBJ2-3; TCRdb proposes TRBD1, but this gene call is untestable without DNA. The CDR3 is 18 residues long. Germline V gene data show CDR1 as MNHNS and CDR2 as SASEGT. The CDR3: CASKGQGGPGSKYDTQYF.